The 2 T cell receptor beta chains given below trace back to one sample, sequenced in a study of T-cell reconstitution after alpha-beta-depleted transplantation in children. It was with unique molecular identifiers that the TCRbeta library was prepared. MiXCR, run by TCRdb on the PCR reads, gives a single entry per CDR3 protein. The profile covers approximately 200,000 distinct CDR3 sequences, with about 15% appearing a single time and roughly 13% taken by the ten largest. The sequences come from PBMCs from the stem cell graft donor, collected from the stem cell graft. The receptors stem from a human donor who donated a stem cell graft to a child with acute lymphoblastic leukemia.

This clonotype has just a few counts. V gene TRBV5-6 combines with J gene TRBJ1-2; maybe TRBD1 (6 bases). The V gene's germline CDR1 is SGHDT and CDR2 YYEEEE. The V end was cut by 0 bases, the J end by 5 bases, with 26 bases between. This CDR3 comprises 19 residues. This CDR3 is CASSLASAGGAAIGYGYTF. Written as DNA, the CDR3 is TGTGCCAGCAGCTTGGCCTCGGCGGGGGGGGCGGCGATAGGGTATGGCTACACCTTC.

In this sample, this clonotype turned up many times. The V and J genes are TRBV7-9 and TRBJ2-7; no reliable D call. The germline V and J ends were trimmed by 1 base and 3 bases, with 10 bases remaining between them. In germline, CDR1 is SEHNR, CDR2 FQNEAQ (reference sequence). The CDR3 totals 14 residues. CDR3 DNA sequence: TGTGCCAGCAGCTTAGGTCCTCTCTACTACGAGCAGTACTTC. It translates to CASSLGPLYYEQYF.